The clone carrying this T cell receptor beta chain was found once. The record originates from a study of blood T cell repertoires in COVID-19. Study-wide context: COVID-19 samples, acute and convalescent, were from the United States, Italy and Spain.

TCRdb's table, derived via immunoSEQ multiplex PCR, lists solely in-frame clones and lacks some. The data hold tens of thousands of clones, with 70% to 90% observed a single time. Sequencing input: peripheral blood. The receptor was isolated from an older man with active COVID-19.

The chain's CDR3 is CASSPVPGAGAYNEQFF. The CDR3 DNA is TGTGCCAGTAGTCCTGTCCCCGGGGCGGGGGCCTACAATGAGCAGTTCTTC. V gene TRBV19 combines with J gene TRBJ2-1, with 7 bases identical to TRBD2. V gave up 5 bases and J gave up 2 bases; unmatched junction bases: 12. The CDR3 is made up of 17 amino acids. Germline CDR1 is LNHDA and CDR2 is SQIVND (reference sequence).